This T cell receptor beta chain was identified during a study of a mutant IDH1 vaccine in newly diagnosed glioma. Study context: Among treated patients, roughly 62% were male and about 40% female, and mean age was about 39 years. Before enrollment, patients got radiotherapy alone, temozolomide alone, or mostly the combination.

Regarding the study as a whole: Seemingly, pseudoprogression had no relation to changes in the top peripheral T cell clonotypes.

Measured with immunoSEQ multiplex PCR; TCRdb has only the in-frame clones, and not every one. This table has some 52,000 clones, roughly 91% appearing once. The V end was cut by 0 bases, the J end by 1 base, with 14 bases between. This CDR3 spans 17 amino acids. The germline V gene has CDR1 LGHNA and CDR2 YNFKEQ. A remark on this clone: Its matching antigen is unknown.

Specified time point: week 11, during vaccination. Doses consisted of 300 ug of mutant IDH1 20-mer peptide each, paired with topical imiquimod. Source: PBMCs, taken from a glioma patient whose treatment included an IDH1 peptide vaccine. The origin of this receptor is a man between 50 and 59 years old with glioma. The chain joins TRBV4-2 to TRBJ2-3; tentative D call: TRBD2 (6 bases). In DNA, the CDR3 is TGTGCCAGCAGCCAAGATCGGAGGGTAGTTGGCACAGATACGCAGTATTTT. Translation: CASSQDRRVVGTDTQYF.